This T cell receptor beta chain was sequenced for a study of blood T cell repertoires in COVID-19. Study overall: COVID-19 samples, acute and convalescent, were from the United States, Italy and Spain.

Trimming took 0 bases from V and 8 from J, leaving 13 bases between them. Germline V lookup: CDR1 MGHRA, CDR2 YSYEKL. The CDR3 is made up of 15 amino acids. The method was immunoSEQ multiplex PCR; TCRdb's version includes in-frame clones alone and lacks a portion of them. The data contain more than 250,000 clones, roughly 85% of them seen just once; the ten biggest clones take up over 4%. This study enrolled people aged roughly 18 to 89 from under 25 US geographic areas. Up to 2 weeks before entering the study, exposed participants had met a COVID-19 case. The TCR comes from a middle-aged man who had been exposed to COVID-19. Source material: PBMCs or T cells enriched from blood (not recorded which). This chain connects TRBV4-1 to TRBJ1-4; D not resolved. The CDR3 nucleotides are TGCGCCAGCAGCCAAGATGCGGGGATGTCAGAAAAACTGTTTTTT. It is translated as CASSQDAGMSEKLFF.